This T cell receptor beta chain is from a study of blood T cell repertoires in COVID-19 (dated by TCRdb to between 2020 and 2021). Study-wide context: Samples from collaborators originated in the United States, Italy and Spain and spanned both the acute and convalescent phases of COVID-19. The material from the prospective study consisted of cDNA or gDNA derived from T cells, B-cell-depleted T cells, or PBMCs. Subjects who had been exposed to COVID-19, were actively infected with it, or had recovered from it provided the deeply sampled blood TCRbeta repertoires that made up the dataset. The repertoires were released in a freely available public database meant as a resource for research on the immune response to SARS-CoV-2. Samples were obtained from the ongoing ImmuneRACE study (first 160 participants) and from 1,000 to 1,500 subjects provided by 6 global collaborators. A de-identified subject ID, COVID-19 status, age in years and sex were almost always included in the sample metadata. HLA class I and class II types, where available, came from metadata supplied by the sample provider rather than from assay-based typing. Study-wide conclusions, independent of this receptor: The amount of clinical and demographic metadata varied by source and participant and was provided uncurated.

The immunoSEQ Assay, a bias-controlled multiplex PCR, was used to amplify TCRbeta CDR3 regions from genomic DNA. For the original study's pipeline: The number of nucleated cells in each sample was estimated from the amplification of reference gene primers within the assay. To quantify the absolute abundance of each unique TCRbeta CDR3 rearrangement, sequence reads were collapsed and filtered. Productive Simpson clonality was computed per sample as the square root of Simpson's diversity index over productive rearrangements. TCRdb took over this immuneACCESS table, retaining in-frame rearrangements with V and J assigned. Such tables are incomplete; in checked studies, under half of the missing clones stem from an unresolved V gene, and the remainder is unexplained. V and J calls and clone size are given by that table; D and trimming were obtained from the DNA. The sample profile shows roughly 70,000 clones; about 88% of them were found once. The ten most abundant clones make up roughly 4% of the sample.

As concerns this clone: The antigen this receptor binds is unknown. Base quality data are lacking; no much larger clone is found one base away.

Whole blood was collected in K2EDTA tubes by collaborating institutions according to the institutions' own protocols. For TCRbeta analysis, collaborators shipped samples as frozen whole blood, isolated PBMCs, or DNA extracted from either of those sample types. V has 1 base trimmed and J has 5 bases trimmed; junction bases matching no gene number 6. From cysteine to phenylalanine, the CDR3 is 15 amino acids long. Only CDR3 DNA is held: 45 bases, read in frame from base 1. According to the germline V gene (reference sequence), CDR1 reads GTSNPN and CDR2 reads SVGIG. The specimen was peripheral blood. The sequence joins TRBV30 to TRBJ1-5, and 9 junction bases match TRBD1. The receptor comes from a man aged 70-80 years with acute or convalescent COVID-19. CDR3 reads: CAWSEEQGADQPQHF. The DNA reads TGTGCCTGGAGTGAAGAACAGGGGGCGGATCAGCCCCAGCATTTT.